Below are 6 T cell receptor beta chains sequenced from a single sample in a study of T cell responses to AZD1222 COVID-19 vaccine (dated by TCRdb to the early 2020s). The meaning of the sample's time point label: baseline before first vaccination. Library preparation was by the immunoSEQ multiplex PCR assay. TCRdb re-hosts the immuneACCESS table, in-frame sequences only. Its copies lack some clones; in the studies checked, an unresolved V gene accounts for under half of them, and the cause for the rest is not known. This sample lists 100,000 or so clones; about 85% were detected once. The ten largest make up about 1.8% of the sample. Specimen: peripheral blood, collected on day 0 of AZD1222 vaccination. The receptors stem from an adult in good health.

This chain links TRBV9 with TRBJ2-7; 8 positions match TRBD1. V dropped 3 bases and J dropped 3; count of bases not matched to a gene: 5. The CDR3 sequence is 14 residues long. Germline loops: CDR1 SGDLS, CDR2 YYNGEE. The CDR3 region has the DNA TGTGCCAGCAGCGGCAGAACAGGGGGCTACGAGCAGTACTTC. Its translation: CASSGRTGGYEQYF.

This chain uses TRBV7-9 with TRBJ2-5, with D tentatively TRBD1 or TRBD2 (6 bases each). Trimming left V 3 bases short and J 7 bases short, with 24 bases between. The CDR3 consists of 17 residues. CDR1 and CDR2 (germline): SEHNR, FQNEAQ (reference sequence). The CDR3 loop reads CASSFTGSMIEGGTQYF. CDR3 DNA sequence: TGTGCCAGCAGCTTTACCGGGAGCATGATCGAGGGGGGGACCCAGTACTTC.

The genes are TRBV6-2 or TRBV6-3 and TRBJ1-3, with D possibly TRBD1 on 5 matching bases. Deletions cut 0 bases from V and 0 bases from J, with 12 bases between. Germline V gene lookup returns CDR1 MNHEY and CDR2 SVGEGT. The CDR3 covers 17 residues. The CDR3 nucleotides read TGTGCCAGCAGTTACTCGCCCGGGGCCTCCTCTGGAAACACCATATATTTT. This codes for CASSYSPGASSGNTIYF.

J is TRBJ2-1 and V is TRBV4-3; 7 bases are shared with TRBD1. Germline CDR1 and CDR2: LGHNA and YSLEER. After removal of 8 bases from V and 7 bases from J, the junction contained 11 bases not matched to a gene. The CDR3 length is 14 residues. CDR3 in DNA: TGCGCCAGCTCCCGGGGAGAGGGGGCGAATGAGCAGTTCTTC. Its translation: CASSRGEGANEQFF.

The genes are TRBV14 and TRBJ1-4; no clear D gene. The length of the CDR3 is 13 residues. V lost 2 bases and J lost 14, with 15 bases in between. Per the germline V gene, CDR1 is SGHDN and CDR2 is FVKESK. The CDR3 here is CASSQYLGPQLFF. The CDR3 DNA follows: TGTGCCAGCAGCCAATATTTGGGTCCCCAGCTGTTTTTT. Filled out from reference TRBV14 and TRBJ1-4, the complete variable domain reads EAGVTQFPSHSVIEKGQTVTLRCDPISGHDNLYWYRRVMGKEIKFLLHFVKESKQDESGMPNNRFLAERTGGTYSTLKVQPAELEDSGVYFCASSQYLGPQLFFGSGTQLSVL.

The V and J genes are TRBV3-1 (or the pseudogene TRBV3-2) and TRBJ2-5, with D possibly matching TRBD1 (6 bases). V lost 0 bases and J 5 bases, leaving 19 bases between the germline ends. The CDR3 runs to 17 residues. CDR1 and CDR2 from the germline V gene are LGHDT and YNNKEL (reference sequence). For the CDR3, the DNA is TGTGCCAGCAGCCAAGATATAAAGTGTATCCAGGGGGAGACCCAGTACTTC. It translates to CASSQDIKCIQGETQYF.